This T cell receptor beta chain was captured by sequencing in a study of shared clonotypes between healthy human individuals. In the study overall: Three plates each covered CD4 naive and memory; CD8 naive two, CD8 memory one. Points from the study as a whole: It was the non-shared clonotypes that had lower generation probabilities than clonotypes shared by all four donors. Naive subsets usually exceeded memory subsets in estimated richness.

Assay execution proceeded at the deep level. Assay: immunoSEQ multiplex PCR; the TCRdb copy retains only in-frame clones and omits some. The repertoire holds 2 million to 2.5 million clones, with about 95% as singletons. Germline CDR1 KGHSH, CDR2 LQKENI. Trimming stripped 6 bases from V and 1 base from J, with 6 bases between. The CDR3 covers 12 residues. To note about this clone: Its matching antigen is unknown.

Positively selected for CCR7, the CD45RO-negative cells used as naive CD8 cells excluded terminally differentiated effector memory CD45RA+ cells. The specimen sequenced was naive CD8+ T cells sorted from blood. The chain carries TRBV18 and TRBJ1-1; unclear D gene. The receptor's source is a man younger than 35 in good health. The CDR3 DNA follows: TGTGCCAGCTCCGTCGGGAACACTGAAGCTTTCTTT. This gives the protein CASSVGNTEAFF.